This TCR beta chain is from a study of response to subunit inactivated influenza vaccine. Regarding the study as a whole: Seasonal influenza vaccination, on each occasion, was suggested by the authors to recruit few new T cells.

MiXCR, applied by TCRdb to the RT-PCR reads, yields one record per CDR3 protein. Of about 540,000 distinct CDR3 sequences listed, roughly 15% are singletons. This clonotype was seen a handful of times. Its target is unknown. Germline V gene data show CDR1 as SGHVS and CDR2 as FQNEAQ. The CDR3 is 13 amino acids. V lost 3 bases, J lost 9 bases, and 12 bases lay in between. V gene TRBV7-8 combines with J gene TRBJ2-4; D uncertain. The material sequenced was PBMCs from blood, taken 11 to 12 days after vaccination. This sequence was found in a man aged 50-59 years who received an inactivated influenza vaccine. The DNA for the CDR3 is TGTGCCAGCAGCTTTATGGGAATGGGCATTCAGTACTTC. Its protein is CASSFMGMGIQYF. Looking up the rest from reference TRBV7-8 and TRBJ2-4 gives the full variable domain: GAGVSQSPRYKVAKRGQDVALRCDPISGHVSLFWYQQALGQGPEFLTYFQNEAQLDKSGLPSDRFFAERPEGSVSTLKIQRTQQEDSAVYLCASSFMGMGIQYFGAGTRLSVL.